The following is a T cell receptor beta chain sequence with its context. Sequenced by immunoSEQ multiplex PCR; TCRdb stores in-frame clones only, minus some. This sample yields around 84,000 clones, of which around 87% are seen a single time; under 8.5% belongs to the top ten. This record comes from a study of blood T cell repertoires in COVID-19. This CDR3 is built from 11 residues. Germline V CDR1 and CDR2: DFQATT, SNEGSKA (reference sequence). Trimming removed 6 bases from V and 4 bases from J, with 9 bases in between. The genes are TRBV20-1 and TRBJ2-5, with D perhaps matching TRBD1 (5 bases). The sequence came from a man at least 80 years old with active or convalescent COVID-19. The sample comprised peripheral blood. CDR3: CSAGPRETQYF. In DNA form, the CDR3 reads TGCAGTGCGGGGCCACGAGAGACCCAGTACTTC.